This TCR beta chain was captured by sequencing in a study of shared clonotypes between healthy human individuals. Study-level background: Donors were two women and three men aged 18 to 49. Every donor yielded three CD4 naive, three CD4 memory, two CD8 naive and one CD8 memory plate.

In the study's own analysis: Without quality scores, immunoSEQ junctional reads could not be filtered like full-length reads. Sequencing used immunoSEQ multiplex PCR; TCRdb keeps in-frame clones, though not all of them. The V and J calls and clone size come from that table; D and trimming were worked out from the DNA. The data contain over a million clones, about 84% of them singletons. The CDR3 totals 12 residues. CDR1 is GTSNPN, CDR2 SVGIG, per germline (reference sequence). V was shortened by 0 bases and J by 5 bases, with 8 bases between the two germline ends. The rearrangement links TRBV30 to TRBJ2-7; a possible D gene is TRBD1 (6 bases). The sequenced sample consisted of memory CD4+ T cells from PBMCs. Subset in this sample: CD45RA-negative fraction. The receptor was derived from a man younger than 35 in good health. Some clones in this sample may be carry-over from other donors' samples. DNA of the CDR3: TGTGCCTGGAGTGTACACAGGGACGAGCAGTACTTC. Protein product: CAWSVHRDEQYF. The full variable domain, completed using reference TRBV30 and TRBJ2-7, is SQTIHQWPATLVQPVGSPLSLECTVEGTSNPNLYWYRQAAGRGLQLLFYSVGIGQISSEVPQNLSASRPQDRQFILSSKKLLLSDSGFYLCAWSVHRDEQYFGPGTRLTVT.